The rows below give T cell receptor beta chains drawn from one sample of a study of a mutant IDH1 vaccine in newly diagnosed glioma. Data came from immunoSEQ multiplex PCR; TCRdb stores just in-frame clones and leaves some out. The sample contains 33,000 or so clones, over 70% of which appear only once. Their cognate antigens are unknown. The input for sequencing was PBMCs, taken from a glioma patient whose treatment included an IDH1 peptide vaccine. The receptors were sampled from a woman aged 30 to 39 with glioma. Some clones in this sample may be carry-over from other donors' samples. The conserved cysteine and the conserved F or W are not part of the CDR3 here. D genes are given only for firm matches.

d_gene: NA
v_gene: TRBV19
j_gene: TRBJ2-7
CDR3aa: ASSAGLGASYEQY

d_gene: NA
v_gene: TRBV6-1
j_gene: TRBJ2-1
CDR3aa: ASSSSRNEQF

d_gene: TRBD2
v_gene: TRBV10-3
j_gene: TRBJ2-2
CDR3aa: AISEGGRNTGELF

d_gene: TRBD2
v_gene: TRBV11-2
j_gene: TRBJ2-3
CDR3aa: ASSKQTGTRTQY

d_gene: NA
v_gene: TRBV5-5
j_gene: TRBJ1-3
CDR3aa: ASSLEGGSGNTIY

d_gene: NA
v_gene: TRBV4-2
j_gene: TRBJ1-1
CDR3aa: ASSQGGGVTEAF

d_gene: TRBD2
v_gene: TRBV5-4
j_gene: TRBJ2-7
CDR3aa: ASSPGLAGGLGEQY

d_gene: TRBD1
v_gene: TRBV7-9
j_gene: TRBJ1-2
CDR3aa: ASSPEDRERYGYT

d_gene: NA
v_gene: TRBV5-1
j_gene: TRBJ1-1
CDR3aa: ASSLSQGNTEAF

d_gene: NA
v_gene: TRBV20-1
j_gene: TRBJ2-3
CDR3aa: SAPGDTQY

d_gene: NA
v_gene: TRBV11-2
j_gene: TRBJ2-2
CDR3aa: ASSFRHGELF

d_gene: NA
v_gene: TRBV30
j_gene: TRBJ1-1
CDR3aa: AWSSSTEAF

d_gene: NA
v_gene: TRBV7-2
j_gene: TRBJ2-7
CDR3aa: ASSALYEQY

d_gene: NA
v_gene: TRBV6-6
j_gene: TRBJ2-1
CDR3aa: ASRPSMSEQF

d_gene: NA
v_gene: TRBV19
j_gene: TRBJ1-1
CDR3aa: ASTLGDTEAF

d_gene: NA
v_gene: TRBV30
j_gene: TRBJ1-5
CDR3aa: AWRPGAGGNQPQH

d_gene: TRBD2
v_gene: TRBV18
j_gene: TRBJ2-5
CDR3aa: ASSPRRLAGAETQY

d_gene: NA
v_gene: TRBV11-3
j_gene: TRBJ2-7
CDR3aa: ASSLGGGAYEQC

d_gene: TRBD1
v_gene: TRBV27
j_gene: TRBJ1-3
CDR3aa: ASSLRTGRDGNTIY

d_gene: NA
v_gene: TRBV9
j_gene: TRBJ2-5
CDR3aa: ASSGRRSLETQY

d_gene: NA
v_gene: TRBV30
j_gene: TRBJ1-4
CDR3aa: AWSVRTSDEKLF

d_gene: NA
v_gene: TRBV4-1
j_gene: TRBJ1-5
CDR3aa: ASSREHREDQPQH

d_gene: NA
v_gene: TRBV2
j_gene: TRBJ1-4
CDR3aa: ASSEAEDLTTNEKLF

d_gene: NA
v_gene: TRBV6-1
j_gene: TRBJ2-1
CDR3aa: ASHQGRQRNEQF

d_gene: TRBD1
v_gene: TRBV27
j_gene: TRBJ1-2
CDR3aa: ASSSAGGGGYT

d_gene: TRBD2
v_gene: TRBV7-2
j_gene: TRBJ2-7
CDR3aa: ASSWSGSQYEQY

d_gene: NA
v_gene: TRBV6-1
j_gene: TRBJ1-1
CDR3aa: ASRGLGMNTEAF

d_gene: NA
v_gene: TRBV11-2
j_gene: TRBJ2-2
CDR3aa: ASSSGLRQTTGELF

d_gene: NA
v_gene: TRBV21-1
j_gene: TRBJ2-7
CDR3aa: ASSPRASYEQY

d_gene: TRBD1
v_gene: TRBV2
j_gene: TRBJ1-2
CDR3aa: ASRQGTGGYT

d_gene: NA
v_gene: TRBV2
j_gene: TRBJ2-2
CDR3aa: ASSVGYTGELF

d_gene: TRBD1
v_gene: TRBV6-6
j_gene: TRBJ2-4
CDR3aa: ASTRQGQHN

d_gene: NA
v_gene: TRBV19
j_gene: TRBJ2-2
CDR3aa: ATRQGAGELF

d_gene: NA
v_gene: TRBV7-9
j_gene: TRBJ2-7
CDR3aa: ASSQDSRSHEQY

d_gene: TRBD2
v_gene: TRBV4-1
j_gene: TRBJ2-1
CDR3aa: ASGEREGFKEQF

d_gene: NA
v_gene: TRBV10-3
j_gene: TRBJ2-2
CDR3aa: AISDRGDTGELF

d_gene: NA
v_gene: TRBV9
j_gene: TRBJ2-1
CDR3aa: ASSPGPPRENEQF

d_gene: TRBD1
v_gene: TRBV10-2
j_gene: TRBJ2-7
CDR3aa: ASKLQGGDEQY

d_gene: NA
v_gene: TRBV6-5
j_gene: TRBJ1-2
CDR3aa: ASSYSQVHGYT

d_gene: NA
v_gene: TRBV6-1
j_gene: TRBJ1-1
CDR3aa: ASSHTVDTEAF

d_gene: TRBD2
v_gene: TRBV25-1
j_gene: TRBJ2-3
CDR3aa: ASSMASGRGTFTDTQY

d_gene: TRBD1
v_gene: TRBV4-1
j_gene: TRBJ1-1
CDR3aa: ASSQVGQWKAF

d_gene: TRBD1
v_gene: TRBV7-9
j_gene: TRBJ1-5
CDR3aa: ASSYSGGGQPQH

d_gene: NA
v_gene: TRBV4-1
j_gene: TRBJ1-1
CDR3aa: ASSQETQQRGTEAF

d_gene: TRBD1
v_gene: TRBV5-4
j_gene: TRBJ2-4
CDR3aa: ASSYGQGKNIQY

d_gene: NA
v_gene: TRBV25-1
j_gene: TRBJ1-2
CDR3aa: ASSVAAGIGYT

d_gene: NA
v_gene: TRBV18
j_gene: TRBJ1-1
CDR3aa: ASSPPPPRGLGDTEAF

d_gene: TRBD1
v_gene: TRBV5-8
j_gene: TRBJ2-1
CDR3aa: ASSRGTDPLSYNEQF

d_gene: NA
v_gene: TRBV10-3
j_gene: TRBJ2-5
CDR3aa: AIGAIQETQY

d_gene: NA
v_gene: TRBV6-6
j_gene: TRBJ1-1
CDR3aa: ASSYPPGMPAGAF

d_gene: TRBD2
v_gene: TRBV5-5
j_gene: TRBJ2-5
CDR3aa: ASSSPTAGGGYRQETQY

d_gene: TRBD1
v_gene: TRBV2
j_gene: TRBJ2-3
CDR3aa: ASSEDRGGTDTQY

d_gene: NA
v_gene: TRBV6-1
j_gene: TRBJ2-1
CDR3aa: ASTTGSYNEQF

d_gene: NA
v_gene: TRBV6-1
j_gene: TRBJ2-3
CDR3aa: ATGGLGDTQY

d_gene: NA
v_gene: TRBV27
j_gene: TRBJ2-2
CDR3aa: ASSFSGELF

d_gene: NA
v_gene: TRBV7-8
j_gene: TRBJ2-7
CDR3aa: ASSLSDSDYEQY

d_gene: NA
v_gene: TRBV18
j_gene: TRBJ1-2
CDR3aa: ASSPTIGGLRQELYGYT